One sample yielded the 27 T cell receptor beta chains listed below, sequenced in a study of T-cell memory formation after mild COVID-19. MiXCR was run by TCRdb on the 5' RACE reads, yielding one entry per CDR3 protein. The sample holds roughly 410,000 distinct CDR3 sequences, around 24% seen once. Sequenced: PBMCs or a T cell subset sorted from them (not recorded which). These receptors originate from an adult woman who had mild COVID-19 (a few samples of this study predate the infection). Cell type and time point are not known.

This clonotype was seen a few times. The chain recombines TRBV3-1 with TRBJ1-1; no definite D call. The CDR3 runs to 14 residues. The germline V gene has CDR1 LGHDT and CDR2 YNNKEL (reference sequence). Trimming stripped 1 base from V and 0 bases from J, with 6 bases between. The CDR3: CASSQVGLNTEAFF. CDR3 DNA: TGTGCCAGCAGCCAAGTGGGGTTGAACACTGAAGCTTTCTTT.

This clonotype was seen more than once but under ten times. This rearrangement joins TRBV9 to TRBJ2-7, with TRBD1 matching over 8 bases. The ends lost 2 bases at V and 5 bases at J; junction bases unmatched: 12. Germline V gene data show CDR1 as SGDLS and CDR2 as YYNGEE. This CDR3 comprises 16 residues. The CDR3: CASSVGGQGGKNEQYF. DNA of the CDR3: TGTGCCAGCAGCGTTGGCGGACAGGGCGGTAAAAACGAGCAGTACTTC.

The gene calls are TRBV3-1 and TRBJ2-2; D is undetermined. From germline, CDR1 is LGHDT and CDR2 YNNKEL (reference sequence). This CDR3 has 14 amino acids. V was shortened by 2 bases and J by 2 bases, with 6 bases between the two germline ends. The CDR3 is CASSQSINTGELFF. The DNA for the CDR3 is TGTGCCAGCAGCCAAAGCATCAACACCGGGGAGCTGTTTTTT.

J is TRBJ2-1 and V is TRBV18; 12 bases fit TRBD1. The CDR3 length is 18 residues. CDR1 is KGHSH and CDR2 is LQKENI in the germline V gene. Unmatched junction bases numbered 14, after V lost 2 bases and J lost 9 bases. As DNA, the CDR3 is TGTGCCAGCTCACCATCGGGACAGGGGGCGTTCCGGGGGATTGAGCAGTTCTTC. Translating it yields CASSPSGQGAFRGIEQFF. Using reference TRBV18 and TRBJ2-1 for the parts outside the CDR3, the full variable domain is NAGVMQNPRHLVRRRGQEARLRCSPMKGHSHVYWYRQLPEEGLKFMVYLQKENIIDESGMPKERFSAEFPKEGPSILRIQQVVRGDSAAYFCASSPSGQGAFRGIEQFFGPGTRLTVL.

This clonotype occurred many times. This chain links TRBV7-6 with TRBJ2-5; a weak D match, TRBD2 (6 bases). V was pared by 3 bases and J by 6 bases, with 8 bases between. Germline loops: CDR1 SGHVS, CDR2 FNYEAQ. The CDR3 sequence is 12 residues long. The CDR3 sequence is CASSFGGQTQYF. The CDR3, as DNA: TGTGCCAGCAGCTTCGGGGGTCAGACCCAGTACTTC.

This clonotype was recorded many times. V gene TRBV5-1 combines with J gene TRBJ1-1; maybe TRBD1 (6 bases). The CDR3 has 14 residues. Germline CDR1 reads SGHRS; CDR2 reads YFSETQ. The V and J ends lost 0 bases and 1 base respectively, with 7 bases between them. The CDR3 region has the DNA TGCGCCAGCAGCTTGGGACAGGCGAACACTGAAGCTTTCTTT. It specifies CASSLGQANTEAFF.

This clonotype was observed a few times. The chain carries TRBV7-9 and TRBJ2-7; D might be TRBD1 (5 bases). From germline, CDR1 is SEHNR and CDR2 FQNEAQ (reference sequence). This CDR3 region has 14 residues. V was shortened by 5 bases and J by 0 bases, with 11 bases between the two germline ends. As DNA, the CDR3 is TGTGCCAGCAGCCACTCCCAGGGCTCCTACGAGCAGTACTTC. Protein: CASSHSQGSYEQYF.

CDR3 sequence: CASSSQASGETQYF. The CDR3 DNA follows: TGTGCCAGCAGTTCACAAGCTAGCGGAGAGACCCAGTACTTC. The chain recombines TRBV11-1 with TRBJ2-5, with TRBD2 matching over 7 bases. Germline trimming cut 6 bases from V and 4 bases from J; bases unmatched to any gene: 8. The CDR3 is 14 amino acids. Per germline, CDR1 SGHAT and CDR2 FQDESV (reference sequence).

The genes are TRBV11-1 and TRBJ2-1, with TRBD2 as a possible D gene (6 bases). The length of the CDR3 is 14 residues. V shed 5 bases and J shed 8 bases, with 16 bases lying between them. Looked up from germline, CDR1 is SGHAT and CDR2 is FQDESV (reference sequence). The CDR3 DNA sequence: TGTGCCAGCAGCACCCGACTAGATCGACATGAGCAGTTCTTC. Translated: CASSTRLDRHEQFF.

This clonotype was observed a handful of times. The CDR3 sequence is CAISESGTGDFTIYF. DNA for the CDR3: TGTGCCATCAGTGAGAGCGGGACAGGGGATTTCACCATATATTTT. This sequence joins TRBV10-3 and TRBJ1-3, with 10 bases aligning to TRBD1. CDR1 and CDR2 from the germline V gene are ENHRY and SYGVKD. The CDR3 has 15 amino acids. V lost 2 bases to trimming and J lost 9 bases; unmatched junction nucleotides: 7.

This chain connects TRBV12-3 or TRBV12-4 to TRBJ2-1, with 14 bases matching TRBD2. The CDR3 consists of 15 residues. V gave up 0 bases and J gave up 9 bases; unmatched junction bases: 1. CDR3 sequence reads: CASSLAGTSGGEQFF. As DNA, the CDR3 is TGTGCCAGCAGTTTAGCCGGGACTAGCGGGGGTGAGCAGTTCTTC.

The V call is TRBV24-1, the J call TRBJ2-3; D may be TRBD1 or TRBD2 (5 bases each). The length of the CDR3 is 13 residues. V shed 9 bases and J shed 1 base, with 10 bases lying between them. Germline-derived CDR1 and CDR2 are KGHDR and SFDVKD. This CDR3 reads CATGGRGTDTQYF. The CDR3 nucleotides are TGTGCCACCGGGGGTAGGGGCACAGATACGCAGTATTTT.

The V call is TRBV15, the J call TRBJ2-5, with 7 nucleotides matching TRBD1. The germline V gene encodes CDR1 LNHNV and CDR2 YYDKDF (reference sequence). CDR3 length: 15 residues. J gave up 5 bases and V 4 bases, and 10 bases lay outside the gene matches. The CDR3 DNA is TGTGCCACCAGCACATCCCTGACAGGGTCGGAGACCCAGTACTTC. Amino acids: CATSTSLTGSETQYF.

The rearrangement uses TRBV20-1 and TRBJ2-7; either TRBD1 or TRBD2 may supply D (5 bases each). Trimming removed 0 bases at V and 3 bases at J, with 12 bases between. Germline CDR1 reads DFQATT; CDR2 reads SNEGSKA (reference sequence). The CDR3 spans 14 residues. The CDR3 spells CSARDGRDGYEQYF. The CDR3 coding sequence is TGCAGTGCTAGAGACGGCAGGGACGGCTACGAGCAGTACTTC.

The V and J genes are TRBV4-1 and TRBJ1-1; 9 nucleotides align to TRBD1. The length of the CDR3 is 15 residues. Unmatched junction bases numbered 4, after V lost 4 bases and J lost 1 base. Germline V CDR1 and CDR2: MGHRA, YSYEKL. In nucleotides, the CDR3 is TGCGCCAGCAGCCGGGGACAGGGCGGGAACACTGAAGCTTTCTTT. This codes for CASSRGQGGNTEAFF.

This clonotype was detected only a few times. J is TRBJ1-2 and V is TRBV5-1, with 9 bases fitting TRBD1. Germline V CDR1 and CDR2: SGHRS, YFSETQ. V shed 1 base, J shed 13 bases, and the junction held 5 bases outside the gene matches. The CDR3 has 12 amino acids. The CDR3 DNA reads TGCGCCAGCAGCTTGTCACAGGGGGCCGCCACCTTC. It encodes CASSLSQGAATF.

The chain links TRBV12-3 or TRBV12-4 to TRBJ2-2; a weak D match, TRBD2 (7 bases). With 5 bases removed from V and 6 bases from J, the gap between germline ends came to 16 bases. The CDR3 consists of 15 residues. The CDR3, as DNA: TGTGCCAGCAGTCTCGGGGGGCCTCTCCCCGGGGAGCTGTTTTTT. This gives the protein CASSLGGPLPGELFF.

This clonotype was found a few times. The chain links TRBV6-5 to TRBJ1-2; D not certain. The CDR3 consists of 12 residues. Germline V lookup: CDR1 MNHEY, CDR2 SVGAGI. V shed 5 bases and J shed 9 bases, with 13 bases lying between them. The CDR3 loop reads CASSPTDESYTF. In nucleotides, the CDR3 is TGTGCCAGCAGTCCAACGGACGAAAGCTACACCTTC.

The chain uses TRBV7-8 and TRBJ2-3; D call uncertain. From germline, CDR1 is SGHVS and CDR2 FQNEAQ. V was pared by 4 bases and J by 1 base, with 9 bases between. There are 14 residues in the CDR3. In nucleotides, the CDR3 is TGTGCCAGCAGCTCCCTCGAAGGCACAGATACGCAGTATTTT. Protein sequence: CASSSLEGTDTQYF.

This clonotype was seen only a few times. The genes are TRBV11-2 and TRBJ2-3, with D unresolved. Between the trimmed V and J ends, which lost 4 bases and 2 bases, there was a span of 10 bases. Per germline, CDR1 SGHAT and CDR2 FQNNGV. The CDR3 spans 14 residues. CDR3 sequence (DNA): TGTGCCAGCAGCTCTGTCGGCCACACAGATACGCAGTATTTT. It yields the protein CASSSVGHTDTQYF.

This clonotype was observed at least ten times. CDR3 protein: CASSGGTSTDTQYF. CDR3 nucleotide sequence: TGTGCCAGCAGCGGCGGGACTAGCACAGATACGCAGTATTTT. The chain recombines TRBV7-9 with TRBJ2-3, with D perhaps TRBD2 (6 bases). This CDR3 region has 14 residues. Germline-derived CDR1 and CDR2 are SEHNR and FQNEAQ (reference sequence). The germline V and J ends were trimmed by 5 bases and 0 bases, with 9 bases remaining between them.

The chain couples TRBV3-1 to TRBJ2-6; 9 bases agree with TRBD2. After removal of 2 bases from V and 4 bases from J, the junction contained 12 bases not matched to a gene. Germline V lookup: CDR1 LGHDT, CDR2 YNNKEL (reference sequence). This CDR3 spans 19 amino acids. The CDR3 DNA is TGTGCCAGCAGCCAAAGGTTTGGCGGGAGGGCGGCCGGGGCCAACGTCCTGACTTTC. Amino acid sequence: CASSQRFGGRAAGANVLTF.

This clonotype was counted a few times. The genes are TRBV11-1 and TRBJ2-3; D might be TRBD2 (5 bases). Germline V gene data show CDR1 as SGHAT and CDR2 as FQDESV (reference sequence). V lost 5 bases and J lost 2, with 11 bases in between. The CDR3 length is 14 residues. CDR3 residues: CASSHEAVTDTQYF. The CDR3 nucleotides read TGTGCCAGCAGCCACGAAGCGGTCACAGATACGCAGTATTTT.

The chain combines TRBV6-5 with TRBJ2-3; a possible D gene is TRBD2 (6 bases). From germline, CDR1 is MNHEY and CDR2 SVGAGI. This CDR3 contains 17 residues. Between the trimmed V and J ends, which lost 5 bases and 0 bases, there was a span of 18 bases. The CDR3 DNA reads TGTGCCAGCAGTCTCCGATGGGGCGGGATTAGCACAGATACGCAGTATTTT. This translates into CASSLRWGGISTDTQYF.

This clonotype came up a few times. This chain joins TRBV12-3 or TRBV12-4 and TRBJ2-3; TRBD2 matches at 7 bases. Trimming took 5 bases from V and 0 from J; bases not matched to a gene: 11. There are 17 residues in the CDR3. The CDR3 coding sequence is TGTGCCAGCAGTACCCTTTTCGGGAGGACTAGCACAGATACGCAGTATTTT. It encodes CASSTLFGRTSTDTQYF.

The chain is built from TRBV13 and TRBJ1-2; 11 nucleotides align to TRBD1. After removal of 4 bases from V and 4 bases from J, the junction contained 5 bases not matched to a gene. This CDR3 region has 15 residues. In germline, CDR1 is PRHDT, CDR2 FYEKMQ (reference sequence). The CDR3 is CASSSSGTGGYGYTF. DNA of the CDR3: TGTGCCAGCAGCTCCTCCGGGACAGGGGGCTATGGCTACACCTTC.

The chain is built from TRBV10-3 and TRBJ1-2, with D perhaps matching TRBD1 (6 bases). Trimming left V 7 bases short and J 4 bases short, with 13 bases between. CDR3 length equals 13 residues. Germline CDR1 and CDR2: ENHRY and SYGVKD. The CDR3 region has the DNA TGTGCCATCACTCAGGAAGGGGGCTATGGCTACACCTTC. Amino acid sequence: CAITQEGGYGYTF.